This T cell receptor (beta chain) was found in a study of beta chain features in type 1 diabetes. CDR1 is MNHEY and CDR2 is SMNVEV in the germline V gene (reference sequence). V dropped 2 bases and J dropped 1 base, with 10 bases sitting between them. The CDR3 has 15 amino acids. This clone was counted a few times. Reverse transcribing all isolated RNA meant expressed TCRB transcripts were sequenced. The repertoire was sequenced with immunoSEQ multiplex PCR; TCRdb's copy has only in-frame clones and lacks some. The table records roughly 500,000 clones, roughly 11% of them present only once. Using CD45RO/CCR7/CD25/CD127/CD95/CD27, CD4+ naive, central memory, regulatory and stem cell-like memory cells were sorted.

The sequencing input was naive CD4+ T cells from blood. The chain couples TRBV27 to TRBJ2-3, with unresolved D. The TCR was taken from a woman younger than 35 in good health. CDR3 nucleotides: TGTGCCAGCAGTTTAAATCGAATCCGCACAGATACGCAGTATTTT. Encoded protein: CASSLNRIRTDTQYF.